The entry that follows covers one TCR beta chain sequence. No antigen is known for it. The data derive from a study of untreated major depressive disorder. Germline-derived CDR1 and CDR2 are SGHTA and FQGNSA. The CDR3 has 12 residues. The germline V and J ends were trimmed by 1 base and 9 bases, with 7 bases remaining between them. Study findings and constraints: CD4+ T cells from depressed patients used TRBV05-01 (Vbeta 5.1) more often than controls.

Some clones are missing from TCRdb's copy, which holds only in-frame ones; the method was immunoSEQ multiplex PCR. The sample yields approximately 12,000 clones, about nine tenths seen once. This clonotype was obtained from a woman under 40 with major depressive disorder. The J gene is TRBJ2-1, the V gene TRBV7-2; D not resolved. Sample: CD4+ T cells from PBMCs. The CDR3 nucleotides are TGTGCCAGCAGCTTAGATGTTGGTGAGCAGTTCTTC. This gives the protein CASSLDVGEQFF.